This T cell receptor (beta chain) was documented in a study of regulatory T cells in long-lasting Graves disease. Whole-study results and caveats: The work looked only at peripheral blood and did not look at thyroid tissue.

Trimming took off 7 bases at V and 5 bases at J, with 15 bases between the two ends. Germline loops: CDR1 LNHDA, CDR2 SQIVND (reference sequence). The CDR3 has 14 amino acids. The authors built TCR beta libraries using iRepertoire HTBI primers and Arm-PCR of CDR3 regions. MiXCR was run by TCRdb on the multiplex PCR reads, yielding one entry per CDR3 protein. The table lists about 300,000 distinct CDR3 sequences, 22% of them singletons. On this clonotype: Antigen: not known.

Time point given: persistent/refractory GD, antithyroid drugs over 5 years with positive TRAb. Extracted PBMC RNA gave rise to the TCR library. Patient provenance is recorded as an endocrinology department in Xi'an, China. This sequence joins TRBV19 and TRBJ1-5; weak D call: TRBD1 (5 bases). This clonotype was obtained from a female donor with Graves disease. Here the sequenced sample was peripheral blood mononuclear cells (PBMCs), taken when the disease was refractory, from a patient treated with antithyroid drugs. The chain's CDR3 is CASTQRGVDQPQHF. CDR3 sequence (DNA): TGTGCCAGTACCCAACGAGGGGTTGATCAGCCCCAGCATTTT.